The table lists the clone carrying this TCR beta chain with a count of one. The same CDR3 can be traced to other DNA sequences in this sample. The germline V gene encodes CDR1 KGHDR and CDR2 SFDVKD. Trimming cost V 10 bases and J 0 bases, with 9 bases left between them. The CDR3 contains 12 residues. TCRdb keeps only in-frame clones here, not all; method: immunoSEQ multiplex PCR. The table lists about 270,000 clones, around 90% of them singletons, with 4.1% in the top ten. The source of the sample is a study of blood T cell repertoires in COVID-19. Study information: There were acute and convalescent COVID-19 samples, and they came from the United States, Italy and Spain. T cells, B-cell-depleted T cells, or PBMCs provided the cDNA or gDNA that served as material.

Sequenced input: PBMCs or T cells enriched from blood (not recorded which). This receptor was obtained from a woman younger than 45 with acute COVID-19. The V call is TRBV24-1, the J call TRBJ2-7, with D perhaps matching TRBD2 (5 bases). The CDR3 sequence: CATSGGSYEQYF. For the CDR3, the DNA is TGTGCCACATCCGGAGGCTCCTACGAGCAGTACTTC.